Shown below are 16 T cell receptor beta chains from a single sample sequenced in a study of somatic mutations in cytotoxic T cells in rheumatoid arthritis. Method: immunoSEQ multiplex PCR; TCRdb's copy keeps in-frame clones and lacks some. The repertoire holds under 20,000 clones, with 85% as singletons. The sequencing input was CD8+ T cells sorted from blood. The source is a woman aged 40 to 50 with rheumatoid arthritis.

The V and J genes are TRBV5-1 and TRBJ2-5; 9 nucleotides match TRBD1. J lost 5 bases, V lost 5 bases, and 10 bases had no gene match. This CDR3 has 15 amino acids. Germline V gives CDR1 SGHRS, CDR2 YFSETQ. The CDR3 loop reads CASSVGGQGGETQYF. The CDR3 DNA reads as TGCGCCAGCAGTGTAGGGGGACAGGGAGGGGAGACCCAGTACTTC.

The genes are TRBV11-2 and TRBJ1-1, with 7 bases that match TRBD1. The CDR3 is made up of 14 amino acids. Germline CDR1 is SGHAT and CDR2 is FQNNGV. J lost 5 bases, V lost 2 bases, and 5 bases had no gene match. This CDR3 reads CASSLTGAGTEAFF. CDR3 nucleotide sequence: TGTGCCAGCAGCTTAACAGGGGCTGGTACTGAAGCTTTCTTT.

This clone was recorded only once. The chain is built from TRBV6-5 and TRBJ2-5, with a weak D call TRBD2 (5 bases). This CDR3 spans 14 amino acids. The germline V gene has CDR1 MNHEY and CDR2 SVGAGI. With 6 bases removed from V and 5 bases from J, the gap between germline ends came to 16 bases. CDR3 amino acids: CASSQYEGGETQYF. Here the CDR3 DNA reads TGTGCCAGCAGCCAATACGAGGGTGGCGAGACCCAGTACTTC.

V gene TRBV4-1 combines with J gene TRBJ2-7; D may be TRBD2 (6 bases). The CDR3 sequence is 17 residues long. Trimming removed 1 base at V and 0 bases at J, with 16 bases between. The germline V gene encodes CDR1 MGHRA and CDR2 YSYEKL. The CDR3 nucleotides are TGCGCCAGCAGCCAAGGGGTGGGGGGAGGCCGCTCCTACGAGCAGTACTTC. Protein product: CASSQGVGGGRSYEQYF.

The chain employs TRBV6-6 and TRBJ1-5; D is undetermined. This CDR3 contains 14 residues. CDR1 MNHNY and CDR2 SVGAGI come from the germline V gene (reference sequence). Trimming pared 2 bases from V and 8 bases from J, leaving 13 bases between. Written as DNA, the CDR3 is TGTGCCAGCAGTTACGATCCCTTGGGAGAGCCCCAGCATTTT. This sequence encodes CASSYDPLGEPQHF.

The rearrangement joins TRBV5-1 to TRBJ2-3; 9 nucleotides line up with TRBD1. Germline V gene lookup returns CDR1 SGHRS and CDR2 YFSETQ. There are 17 residues in the CDR3. The V segment lost 3 bases and the J segment 3 bases; nucleotides outside the gene matches: 11. CDR3 in amino acids: CASSSDTTGGNTDTQYF. The CDR3 DNA is TGCGCCAGCAGCTCCGATACGACAGGGGGAAATACAGATACGCAGTATTTT.

The chain couples TRBV9 to TRBJ1-1; D unclear. Trimming stripped 0 bases from V and 8 bases from J, with 8 bases between. This CDR3 contains 12 residues. Germline V CDR1 and CDR2: SGDLS, YYNGEE. CDR3 in amino acids: CASSVGSGEAFF. CDR3 sequence (DNA): TGTGCCAGCAGCGTAGGATCGGGAGAAGCTTTCTTT. The variable domain in full, completed from reference TRBV9 and TRBJ1-1, reads DSGVTQTPKHLITATGQRVTLRCSPRSGDLSVYWYQQSLDQGLQFLIQYYNGEERAKGNILERFSAQQFPDLHSELNLSSLELGDSALYFCASSVGSGEAFFGQGTRLTVV.

The rearrangement links TRBV6-5 to TRBJ1-1; maybe TRBD1 (5 bases). V gave up 2 bases and J gave up 5 bases, with 18 bases separating them. The CDR3 totals 16 residues. In germline, CDR1 is MNHEY, CDR2 SVGAGI. CDR3 DNA sequence: TGTGCCAGCAGTTACCTGAGGGTGGGGGGACTAACTGAAGCTTTCTTT. It specifies CASSYLRVGGLTEAFF.

This clone appeared once. The chain is built from TRBV5-4 and TRBJ2-1, with a weak D call TRBD2 (5 bases). V gave up 7 bases and J gave up 6 bases, with 20 bases separating them. The CDR3 covers 15 residues. Germline CDR1 and CDR2: SGHNT and YYREEE (reference sequence). The CDR3 nucleotides are TGTGCCAGCCAGCAGTGGGAGCACCCGTTCAATGAGCAGTTCTTC. It is translated as CASQQWEHPFNEQFF.

The gene calls are TRBV2 and TRBJ2-1; 9 nucleotides agree with TRBD2. Germline values: CDR1 SNHLY, CDR2 FYNNEI. The CDR3 spans 17 residues. J gave up 8 bases and V 1 base, and 12 bases lay outside the gene matches. In DNA form, the CDR3 reads TGTGCCAGCAGTGAAGGAGTGGGCGGGGGGGCCCTCGATGAGCAGTTCTTC. Encoded protein: CASSEGVGGGALDEQFF.

The chain couples TRBV9 to TRBJ2-1; D remains ambiguous. V was pared by 0 bases and J by 7 bases, with 11 bases between. The CDR3 totals 14 residues. Germline lookup yields CDR1 SGDLS and CDR2 YYNGEE. In DNA, the CDR3 is TGTGCCAGCAGCGTAGTGGGCCAGATGAATGAGCAGTTCTTC. Its protein is CASSVVGQMNEQFF.

The gene calls are TRBV9 and TRBJ2-2; TRBD2 agrees at 8 bases. V was clipped by 3 bases and J by 8 bases; unmatched bases: 12. CDR3 length: 16 residues. Per the germline V gene, CDR1 is SGDLS and CDR2 is YYNGEE. The DNA of the CDR3 is TGTGCCAGCAGCGACACTCGGGGGGGGTTCGGTGGGGAGCTGTTTTTT. As protein: CASSDTRGGFGGELFF. Filled out from reference TRBV9 and TRBJ2-2, the complete variable domain reads DSGVTQTPKHLITATGQRVTLRCSPRSGDLSVYWYQQSLDQGLQFLIQYYNGEERAKGNILERFSAQQFPDLHSELNLSSLELGDSALYFCASSDTRGGFGGELFFGEGSRLTVL.

The gene calls are TRBV5-8 and TRBJ1-2, with TRBD1 matching 7 bases. Germline V lookup: CDR1 SGHTS, CDR2 YDEGEE. CDR3 length: 16 amino acids. V dropped 6 bases and J dropped 7; count of bases not matched to a gene: 18. The CDR3, as DNA: TGTGCCAGCACCCAGCCTCCCCCACAGGGGTTGCGTGGCTACACCTTC. This encodes CASTQPPPQGLRGYTF. Complete variable domain (other parts from reference TRBV5-8 and TRBJ1-2): EAGVTQSPTHLIKTRGQQATLRCSPISGHTSVYWYQQALGLGLQFLLWYDEGEERNRGNFPPRFSGRQFPNYSSELNVNALELEDSALYLCASTQPPPQGLRGYTFGSGTRLTVV.

CDR3 region: CASSMGAGELFF. CDR3 coding DNA: TGTGCCAGTAGTATGGGCGCCGGGGAGCTGTTTTTT. The V and J genes are TRBV19 and TRBJ2-2; no clear D. V lost 3 bases to trimming and J lost 6 bases, with 5 bases between them. This CDR3 has 12 amino acids. Germline V gene lookup returns CDR1 LNHDA and CDR2 SQIVND (reference sequence).

The CDR3 nucleotides are TGTGCCAGTAGAAGGGAGGACACTGAAGCTTTCTTT. Translated, it gives CASRREDTEAFF. This chain connects TRBV6-7 to TRBJ1-1, with D uncertain. TRBV6-7 is an open reading frame, and its role is uncertain. V lost 9 bases to trimming and J lost 3 bases, with 11 bases between them. There are 12 residues in the CDR3.

The rearrangement uses TRBV2 and TRBJ1-5; the match to TRBD1 covers 8 bases. Germline V CDR1 and CDR2: SNHLY, FYNNEI. The CDR3 has 15 residues. The ends lost 8 bases at V and 1 base at J; junction bases unmatched: 7. This chain's CDR3 is CASGTQGASNQPQHF. The CDR3 DNA sequence: TGTGCCAGCGGAACTCAGGGGGCAAGCAATCAGCCCCAGCATTTT.